The 2 T cell receptor beta chains reported below all come from one sample, sequenced in a study of cytomegalovirus exposure and HLA in healthy donors. The PCR made use of 60 Vbeta and 13 Jbeta primers. Repertoires were generated with immunoSEQ multiplex PCR, while TCRdb's copy carries only in-frame clones and drops some. The data show about 140,000 clones, with approximately 73% seen just once and about 1.2% held by the top ten. The source material was PBMCs. The receptors come from a woman aged 40 to 49 in good health and CMV-seronegative.

Turning to this clone: At one end the junction does not follow the germline gene, possibly because of a read error. The J gene is TRBJ2-5, the V gene TRBV7-9; tentative D call: TRBD1 (5 bases). The V gene's germline CDR1 is SEHNR and CDR2 FQNEAQ (reference sequence). This CDR3 contains 14 residues. The CDR3 DNA is TGTTCCAGCAGCTTAAATTCCAGGGCCCAGACCCAGTACTTC. Protein: CSSSLNSRAQTQYF.

This sequence joins TRBV13 and TRBJ2-5; TRBD2 aligns across 15 bases. The CDR3 runs to 16 residues. V lost 5 bases and J lost 5; bases outside the gene matches: 6. The germline CDR1 and CDR2 sequences are PRHDT and FYEKMQ (reference sequence). This CDR3 is CASSRGLAGGLETQYF. The CDR3 region has the DNA TGTGCCAGCAGCCGTGGACTAGCGGGGGGGCTGGAGACCCAGTACTTC.